This T cell receptor (beta chain) was profiled in a study of T cells in Graves' hyperthyroidism and ophthalmopathy. V was shortened by 0 bases and J by 8 bases, with 11 bases between the two germline ends. Germline V gene data show CDR1 as SGHRS and CDR2 as YFSETQ. The CDR3 is made up of 13 amino acids. RNA transcripts gave rise to amplified TCR beta CDR3 regions. Primed by the HTBI set, a first-round RT-PCR was run on the TCR CDR3. MiXCR, run by TCRdb on the multiplex PCR reads, gives a single entry per CDR3 protein. The sample yields 300,000 to 400,000 distinct CDR3 sequences, 15% to 20% seen once. The TCR originated in a woman in her forties or fifties with Graves' hyperthyroidism. Sequences were obtained from blood. V is TRBV5-1 and J is TRBJ1-2; D is perhaps TRBD1 (5 bases). CDR3 amino acids: CASSLVGDAGYTF. The CDR3 nucleotides read TGCGCCAGCAGCTTGGTAGGGGACGCCGGCTACACCTTC.